A single T cell receptor beta chain is shown here with its context. What it binds is unknown. TCRbeta library preparation incorporated unique molecular identifiers. MiXCR, run by TCRdb on the PCR reads, gives a single entry per CDR3 protein. Of 250,000 to 300,000 distinct CDR3 sequences listed, around 10% are singletons. The trim removed 1 base at V and 4 bases at J, leaving 1 base unmatched. This CDR3 contains 15 residues. CDR1 and CDR2 from the germline V gene are SGHTA and FQGTGA. These data are taken from a study of T-cell reconstitution after alpha-beta-depleted transplantation in children. The study, taken as a whole, reports: Reportedly, roughly two months post-transplant, alpha-beta T cells arose from several hundred expanded graft clones. At one year after transplant, newly produced T cells mostly accounted for T-cell counts and diversity.

The sample consisted of PBMCs, taken before TCRalphabeta/CD19-depleted stem cell transplant. The TCR sequence derives from a boy in the first two years of life with acute myeloid leukemia, due to receive a stem cell transplant. The chain carries TRBV7-3 and TRBJ2-2; TRBD2 matches at 9 bases. The CDR3 DNA follows: TGTGCCAGCAGCTTAAGCGGGGGGGCCACCGGGGAGCTGTTTTTT. Its protein is CASSLSGGATGELFF.